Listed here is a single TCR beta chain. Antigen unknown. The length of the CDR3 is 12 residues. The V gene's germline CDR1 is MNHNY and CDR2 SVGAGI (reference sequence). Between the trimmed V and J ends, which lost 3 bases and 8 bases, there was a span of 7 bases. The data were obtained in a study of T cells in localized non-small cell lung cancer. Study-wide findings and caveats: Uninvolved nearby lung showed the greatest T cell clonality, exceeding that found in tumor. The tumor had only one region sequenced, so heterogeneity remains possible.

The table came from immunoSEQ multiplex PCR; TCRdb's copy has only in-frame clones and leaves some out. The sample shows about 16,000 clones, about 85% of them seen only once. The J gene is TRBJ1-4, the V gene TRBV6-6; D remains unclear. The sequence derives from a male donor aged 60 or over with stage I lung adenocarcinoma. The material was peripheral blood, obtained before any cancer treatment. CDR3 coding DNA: TGTGCCAGCAGTTATTTAGGAGAAAAACTGTTTTTT. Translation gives CASSYLGEKLFF.